This T cell receptor (beta chain) was documented in a study of shared clonotypes between healthy human individuals. Repertoires were generated with immunoSEQ multiplex PCR, while TCRdb's copy carries only in-frame clones and drops some. The sample holds about 530,000 clones; less than 96% are singletons and the top ten take 0.06%. The CDR3 extends over 16 amino acids. The germline V gene has CDR1 SGHRS and CDR2 YFSETQ. V dropped 1 base and J dropped 6; count of bases not matched to a gene: 10. The genes are TRBV5-1 and TRBJ2-7, with 10 bases identical to TRBD2. The sample consisted of naive CD4+ T cells sorted from blood. The sample's subset: CD45RA+ positively selected. This receptor was taken from a woman aged 25 to 39 in good health. DNA of the CDR3: TGCGCCAGCAGCTTGTGGGCCACTAGCGGGATCGGCGAGCAGTACTTC. It codes for CASSLWATSGIGEQYF.